The rows below give T cell receptor beta chains drawn from one sample of a study of blood T cell repertoires in COVID-19. Sequenced by immunoSEQ multiplex PCR; TCRdb stores in-frame clones only, minus some. The table includes under 95,000 clones, about 68% detected once. The sample taken for sequencing was peripheral blood. All receptors come from a man in his forties or fifties with active or convalescent COVID-19. CDR3s include the opening cysteine and the closing phenylalanine or tryptophan. D genes are given only for firm matches. Clone sizes are given selectively: once, few, many, or a class where the clone is expanded.

TRBD2,NA,TRBV9,TRBJ2-5,CASSVDSGGEETQYF,TGTGCCAGCAGCGTAGATAGCGGGGGGGAAGAGACCCAGTACTTC
TRBD1,few,TRBV2,TRBJ2-7,CASSGPLISRDSLSSYEQYF,TGTGCCAGCAGTGGCCCGCTCATATCCAGGGACAGCTTAAGCTCCTACGAGCAGTACTTC
NA,NA,TRBV5-4,TRBJ1-5,CASSLERSVLDTLYQPQHF,TGTGCCAGCAGCTTGGAAAGGTCAGTTCTGGACACTCTTTATCAGCCCCAGCATTTT
TRBD2,NA,TRBV7-2,TRBJ2-7,CASSPAGEFSEQYF,TGTGCCAGCAGCCCCGCGGGGGAGTTCAGCGAGCAGTACTTC
TRBD2,NA,TRBV10-3,TRBJ2-5,CAISDPGGTLQETQYF,TGTGCCATCAGTGACCCGGGGGGGACGCTCCAAGAGACCCAGTACTTC
TRBD1,NA,TRBV29-1,TRBJ1-1,CSALGQGNTEAFF,TGCAGCGCCCTTGGACAGGGGAACACTGAAGCTTTCTTT
NA,NA,TRBV6-5,TRBJ1-1,CASSYRGLLNTEAFF,TGTGCCAGCAGTTACAGAGGGCTCTTGAACACTGAAGCTTTCTTT
NA,once,TRBV7-9,TRBJ2-7,CASSSQGPLYEQYF,TGTGCCAGCAGCTCCCAGGGCCCCCTCTACGAGCAGTACTTC
TRBD2,few,TRBV5-1,TRBJ2-5,CASSPGLGLGYQETQYF,TGCGCCAGCAGCCCGGGACTAGGGTTGGGGTACCAAGAGACCCAGTACTTC
NA,many,TRBV9,TRBJ1-1,CASSLEKNTEAFF,TGTGCCAGCAGCCTCGAGAAGAACACTGAAGCTTTCTTT
TRBD1,NA,TRBV29-1,TRBJ2-1,CSERGTGGSYNEQFF,TGCAGCGAACGGGGGACAGGGGGCTCCTACAATGAGCAGTTCTTC
NA,NA,TRBV5-1,TRBJ1-2,CASSSVSRTGIYGYTF,TGCGCCAGCAGCTCGGTCAGCCGGACGGGGATCTATGGCTACACCTTC
TRBD1,few,TRBV6-6,TRBJ1-2,CASSYGILDRMGGYTF,TGTGCCAGCAGTTACGGGATTCTGGACAGGATGGGTGGCTACACCTTC
NA,many,TRBV7-9,TRBJ1-5,CASSLGGDLNQPQHF,TGTGCCAGCAGCTTAGGGGGGGACCTCAATCAGCCCCAGCATTTT
NA,few,TRBV19,TRBJ1-1,CASSMRGNTEAFF,TGTGCCAGTAGTATGCGGGGGAACACTGAAGCTTTCTTT
NA,NA,TRBV3-1/TRBV3-2,TRBJ1-1,CASRPSRPAFF,TGTGCCAGCAGGCCCAGCAGGCCTGCTTTCTTT
NA,NA,TRBV7-9,TRBJ1-2,CASRPQGTNYGYTF,TGTGCCAGCAGACCCCAGGGGACTAACTATGGCTACACCTTC
TRBD1,NA,TRBV7-2,TRBJ1-5,CASSPGTGDQPQHF,TGTGCCAGCAGCCCCGGGACAGGGGATCAGCCCCAGCATTTT
NA,NA,TRBV6-4,TRBJ2-3,CASSDSAEPTDTQYF,TGTGCCAGCAGTGACTCGGCGGAGCCCACAGATACGCAGTATTTT
NA,NA,TRBV24-1,TRBJ2-3,CATSDAGWADTQYF,TGTGCCACCAGTGACGCGGGGTGGGCAGATACGCAGTATTTT
TRBD1,NA,TRBV7-2,TRBJ2-7,CASSPGQGAYEQYF,TGTGCCAGCAGCCCGGGACAGGGCGCCTACGAGCAGTACTTC
NA,NA,TRBV20-1,TRBJ1-2,CSASYSLNYGYTF,TGCAGTGCTAGTTACAGTCTCAACTATGGCTACACCTTC
TRBD1,NA,TRBV5-6,TRBJ2-7,CASSFGTVYEQYF,TGTGCCAGCAGCTTTGGGACAGTCTACGAGCAGTACTTC